The 3 T cell receptor beta chains in this list originate from one sample, sequenced in a study of blood T cell repertoires in COVID-19 (dated by TCRdb to about 2020). The protocol used for the library was the immunoSEQ multiplex PCR assay. TCRdb re-hosts the immuneACCESS table, in-frame sequences only. Its copies lack some clones; in the studies checked, an unresolved V gene accounts for under half of them, and the cause for the rest is not known. Across this sample there are fewer than 80,000 clones, with nearly 90% seen only once. In total, the top ten clones hold 4% to 5% of the sample. The sample consisted of peripheral blood. The receptors here all came from a woman aged 45-60 years with active COVID-19.

DNA of the CDR3: TGTGCCAGTAGAAAGACTAGCGGCACAGATACGCAGTATTTT. This codes for CASRKTSGTDTQYF. The chain carries TRBV19 and TRBJ2-3; 8 nucleotides match TRBD2. This CDR3 has 14 amino acids. Trimming at V came to 6 bases and at J to 1 base, leaving 3 bases not matched to a gene. CDR1 LNHDA and CDR2 SQIVND come from the germline V gene (reference sequence).

The V call is TRBV15, the J call TRBJ2-7; 7 nucleotides align to TRBD1. The CDR3 runs to 15 residues. V was clipped by 3 bases and J by 7 bases; unmatched bases: 12. Germline loops: CDR1 LNHNV, CDR2 YYDKDF (reference sequence). CDR3 sequence reads: CATSRAPGQRSEQYF. The CDR3 DNA is TGTGCCACCAGCAGGGCCCCGGGACAGAGGAGTGAGCAGTACTTC. The variable domain in full, completed from reference TRBV15 and TRBJ2-7, reads DAMVIQNPRYQVTQFGKPVTLSCSQTLNHNVMYWYQQKSSQAPKLLFHYYDKDFNNEADTPDNFQSRRPNTSFCFLDIRSPGLGDTAMYLCATSRAPGQRSEQYFGPGTRLTVT.

V usage is TRBV15 and J usage is TRBJ2-5, with 7 bases identical to TRBD1. The CDR3 runs 16 residues. V dropped 4 bases and J dropped 0; count of bases not matched to a gene: 8. Germline values: CDR1 LNHNV, CDR2 YYDKDF (reference sequence). The DNA for the CDR3 is TGTGCCACCAGCACACCGGGACAGTTGTACCAAGAGACCCAGTACTTC. Encoded protein: CATSTPGQLYQETQYF.